This TCR beta chain appears in the sequencing data of a study of T cell clonotyping in hematopoietic cell transplantation. By frequency in the sample, this clone is medium-sized (0.01 to 0.1%). Its ends do not fully match the called genes, so a read error is possible. Only in-frame clones appear in the TCRdb table, and some are missing; sequencing was by immunoSEQ multiplex PCR. This table holds about 38,000 clones, over 85% found once. This CDR3 spans 13 amino acids. The germline V gene encodes CDR1 SSHAT and CDR2 FNYEAQ (reference sequence). Time point of the sample: recipient sample about 28 days before transplant, after cytoreduction.

The TCR was taken from a man aged 40-49 years with chronic myeloid leukemia. Some clones in this sample may be carry-over from other donors' samples. This material consisted of peripheral blood mononuclear cells, taken before stem cell transplant. The gene calls are TRBV7-7 and TRBJ1-5, with D perhaps TRBD1 (6 bases). CDR3 sequence: CASNRQAHQPQHF. In nucleotides, the CDR3 is TGTGCTAGCAACCGACAGGCTCATCAGCCCCAGCATTTT.